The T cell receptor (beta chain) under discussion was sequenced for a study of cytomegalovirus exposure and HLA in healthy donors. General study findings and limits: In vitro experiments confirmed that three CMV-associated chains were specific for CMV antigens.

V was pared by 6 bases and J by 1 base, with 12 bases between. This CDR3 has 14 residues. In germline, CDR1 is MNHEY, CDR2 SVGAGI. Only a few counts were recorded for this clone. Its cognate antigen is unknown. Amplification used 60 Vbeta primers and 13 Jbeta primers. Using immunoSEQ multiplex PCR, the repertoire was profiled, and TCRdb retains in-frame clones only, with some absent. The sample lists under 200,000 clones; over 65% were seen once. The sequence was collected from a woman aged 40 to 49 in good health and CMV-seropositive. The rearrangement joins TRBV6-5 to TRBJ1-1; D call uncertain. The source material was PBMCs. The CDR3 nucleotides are TGTGCCAGCAGCCAGTCGTGGCAGAACACTGAAGCTTTCTTT. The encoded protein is CASSQSWQNTEAFF.